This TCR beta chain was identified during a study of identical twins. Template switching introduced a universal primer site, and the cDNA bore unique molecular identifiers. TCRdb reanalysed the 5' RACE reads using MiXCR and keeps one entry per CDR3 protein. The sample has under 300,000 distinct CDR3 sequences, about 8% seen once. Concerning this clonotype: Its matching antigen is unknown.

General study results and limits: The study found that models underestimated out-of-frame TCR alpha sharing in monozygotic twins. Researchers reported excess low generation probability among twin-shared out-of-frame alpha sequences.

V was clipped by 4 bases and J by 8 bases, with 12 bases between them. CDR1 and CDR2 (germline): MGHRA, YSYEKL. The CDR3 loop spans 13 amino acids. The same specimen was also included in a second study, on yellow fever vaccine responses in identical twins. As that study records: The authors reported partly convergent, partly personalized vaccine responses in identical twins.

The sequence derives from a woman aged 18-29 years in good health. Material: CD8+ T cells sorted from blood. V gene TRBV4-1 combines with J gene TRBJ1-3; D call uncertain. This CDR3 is CASSLIARDTIYF. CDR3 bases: TGCGCCAGCAGCCTAATAGCGCGGGACACCATATATTTT.